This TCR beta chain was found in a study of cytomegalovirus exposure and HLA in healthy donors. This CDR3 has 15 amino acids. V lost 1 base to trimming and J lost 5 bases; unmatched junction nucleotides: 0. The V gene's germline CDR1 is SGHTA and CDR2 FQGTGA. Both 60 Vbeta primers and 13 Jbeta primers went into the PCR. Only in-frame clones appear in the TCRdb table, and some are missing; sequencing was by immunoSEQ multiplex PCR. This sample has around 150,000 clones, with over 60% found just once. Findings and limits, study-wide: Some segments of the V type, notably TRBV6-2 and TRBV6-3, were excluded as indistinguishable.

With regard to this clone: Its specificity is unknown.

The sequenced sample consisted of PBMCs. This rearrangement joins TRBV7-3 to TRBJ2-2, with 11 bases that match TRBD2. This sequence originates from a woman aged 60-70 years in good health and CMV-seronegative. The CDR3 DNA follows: TGTGCCAGCAGCTTAAGACTAGCGGGGACCGGGGAGCTGTTTTTT. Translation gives CASSLRLAGTGELFF. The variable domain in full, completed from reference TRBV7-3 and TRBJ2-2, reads GAGVSQTPSNKVTEKGKYVELRCDPISGHTALYWYRQSLGQGPEFLIYFQGTGAADDSGLPNDRFFAVRPEGSVSTLKIQRTERGDSAVYLCASSLRLAGTGELFFGEGSRLTVL.